The clone carrying this T cell receptor beta chain was recorded once. Its antigen is undetermined. The entry originates in a study of PD-L1 blockade in urothelial cancer. Study at large: Atezolizumab at 1,200 mg intravenously every 3 weeks was started by patients around 2014. The analyses of blood took place 3 weeks (second dose) and 6 weeks after treatment start.

The CDR3 has 16 residues. The germline gives CDR1 SEHNR, CDR2 FQNEAQ (reference sequence). Trimming took 5 bases from V and 3 from J; bases not matched to a gene: 8. The table came from immunoSEQ multiplex PCR; TCRdb's copy has only in-frame clones and leaves some out. The profile shows more than 40,000 clones, 88% of them singletons. General study points: Survival was better when pretreatment blood TCR clonality fell below the median.

The genes are TRBV7-9 and TRBJ2-3; 10 positions agree with TRBD2. This specimen was PBMCs, taken around atezolizumab (anti-PD-L1) treatment. This TCR was sampled from a woman aged 55-70 years with urothelial cancer. The CDR3 protein is CASSPWGSGRTDTQYF. Written as DNA, the CDR3 is TGTGCCAGCAGCCCATGGGGTAGCGGGAGGACAGATACGCAGTATTTT.